The 14 T cell receptor beta chains given below trace back to one sample, sequenced in a study of T cells in Graves' hyperthyroidism and ophthalmopathy. RNA transcripts yielded amplified TCR beta CDR3 regions. The HTBI primer set was used in a first-round RT-PCR of the TCR CDR3. A single record per CDR3 protein comes from TCRdb applying MiXCR to the multiplex PCR reads. Among around 350,000 distinct CDR3 sequences listed, about a fifth were seen once. Sequencing used blood. These receptors were taken from a woman between 18 and 30 years old with Graves' hyperthyroidism.

This clonotype was counted many times. The rearrangement uses TRBV20-1 and TRBJ2-7; D perhaps matches TRBD2 (7 bases). V lost 2 bases and J 7 bases, leaving 18 bases between the germline ends. This CDR3 contains 14 residues. Germline V lookup: CDR1 DFQATT, CDR2 SNEGSKA (reference sequence). The CDR3 is CSARSGGPLDEQYF. The CDR3 nucleotides read TGCAGTGCTAGATCCGGGGGGCCTCTGGATGAGCAGTACTTC.

This clonotype was observed many times. The V call is TRBV6-1, the J call TRBJ1-1; D possibly corresponds to TRBD1 (5 bases). The CDR3 covers 15 residues. CDR1 MNHNS and CDR2 SASEGT come from the germline V gene. V was shortened by 4 bases and J by 5 bases, with 17 bases between the two germline ends. CDR3 in amino acids: CASSGRDLRGTEAFF. CDR3 nucleotide sequence: TGTGCCAGCAGTGGCCGGGACCTCCGAGGGACTGAAGCTTTCTTT.

This clonotype has a count of ten or more. The chain joins TRBV6-2 or TRBV6-3 to TRBJ1-5; D remains ambiguous. The CDR3 runs 12 residues. CDR1 and CDR2 from the germline V gene are MNHEY and SVGEGT. V was clipped by 9 bases and J by 7 bases, with 13 bases between them. CDR3 sequence reads: CASSESGQPQHF. The DNA of the CDR3 is TGTGCCAGTTCGGAGTCGGGGCAGCCCCAGCATTTT.

The table lists this clonotype with many counts. V and J are TRBV20-1 and TRBJ2-2, with 10 bases matching TRBD2. V was clipped by 2 bases and J by 5 bases; unmatched bases: 2. The CDR3 is 14 residues long. From germline, CDR1 is DFQATT and CDR2 SNEGSKA (reference sequence). This CDR3 is CSARISGGTGELFF. The CDR3 bases are TGCAGTGCTAGAATTAGCGGGGGGACCGGGGAGCTGTTTTTT.

This clonotype was counted at least ten times. The J gene is TRBJ2-2, the V gene TRBV7-3; D unresolved. The CDR3 spans 15 residues. V lost 3 bases and J lost 0, with 8 bases in between. Looked up from germline, CDR1 is SGHTA and CDR2 is FQGTGA. The CDR3: CASSLIGPNTGELFF. DNA of the CDR3: TGTGCCAGCAGCTTGATCGGACCGAACACCGGGGAGCTGTTTTTT.

This clonotype was counted at least ten times. The chain couples TRBV10-3 to TRBJ1-1; D is uncertain. The germline gives CDR1 ENHRY, CDR2 SYGVKD. This CDR3 comprises 14 residues. The V and J ends lost 3 bases and 1 base respectively, with 9 bases between them. CDR3 in amino acids: CAISDYLRNTEAFF. The CDR3 DNA reads TGTGCCATCAGTGATTACTTGAGGAACACTGAAGCTTTCTTT.

This clonotype was seen many times. Here the CDR3 DNA reads TGTGCCAGCAGCTTGAGGGCGGTCCAGACCCAGTACTTC. It encodes CASSLRAVQTQYF. The V and J genes are TRBV5-6 and TRBJ2-5; D is ambiguous. CDR1 is SGHDT, CDR2 YYEEEE, per germline. V lost 1 base, J lost 6 bases, and 10 bases lay in between. CDR3 size: 13 residues.

This clonotype was seen many times. Written as DNA, the CDR3 is TGTGCCAGCAGTCCGCGGTGGGGGGGGAAGAACACTGAAGCTTTCTTT. It is translated as CASSPRWGGKNTEAFF. This chain uses TRBV12-3 or TRBV12-4 with TRBJ1-1; D may be TRBD1 (5 bases). This CDR3 has 16 amino acids. The V end was cut by 5 bases, the J end by 1 base, with 17 bases between.

This clonotype has ten or more counts. The chain combines TRBV10-1 with TRBJ2-5; 10 bases fit TRBD1. This CDR3 contains 14 residues. V trimming: 6 bases; J trimming: 5 bases; junction bases outside the gene matches: 6. CDR1 and CDR2 (germline): WNHNN, SYGVQD (reference sequence). The CDR3 DNA is TGCGCCAGCAGCCAGACAGGGGGCTCGGAGACCCAGTACTTC. Its protein product is CASSQTGGSETQYF.

This clonotype was detected ten times or more. CDR3 in amino acids: CSVEDTAVYTF. CDR3 coding DNA: TGCAGCGTTGAAGATACAGCGGTCTACACCTTC. The V gene is TRBV29-1, the J gene TRBJ1-2, with D unclear. V was cut by 0 bases and J by 10 bases, with 9 bases left in between. Germline CDR1 SQVTM, CDR2 ANQGSEA. CDR3 size: 11 residues.

This clonotype was seen many times. The chain joins TRBV4-1 to TRBJ1-1, with 8 positions matching TRBD1. Trimming cost V 4 bases and J 6 bases; bases outside gene matches: 7. CDR3 length: 14 amino acids. Per germline, CDR1 MGHRA and CDR2 YSYEKL. The CDR3 nucleotides are TGCGCCAGCAGCCTGGGACAGGTAGGGCCTGAAGCTTTCTTT. Translated, it gives CASSLGQVGPEAFF.

This clonotype has a count of ten or more. The chain combines TRBV7-8 with TRBJ2-5, with 8 bases lining up with TRBD1. The CDR3 runs to 17 residues. Germline trimming cut 0 bases from V and 3 bases from J; bases unmatched to any gene: 9. Germline V lookup: CDR1 SGHVS, CDR2 FQNEAQ. The CDR3 sequence: CASSLAPRTGLKETQYF. The CDR3 DNA sequence: TGTGCCAGCAGCTTAGCCCCCAGGACAGGGCTAAAAGAGACCCAGTACTTC.

The genes are TRBV12-3 or TRBV12-4 and TRBJ2-5, with D possibly TRBD1 on 6 matching bases. The CDR3 is 14 residues long. V lost 6 bases and J 5 bases, leaving 16 bases between the germline ends. The CDR3 sequence: CASSDNRDGETQYF. The CDR3 bases are TGTGCCAGCAGCGATAACAGGGATGGGGAGACCCAGTACTTC.

The rearrangement joins TRBV11-1 to TRBJ2-7; D not resolved. Deletions cut 5 bases from V and 0 bases from J, with 17 bases between. Germline V lookup: CDR1 SGHAT, CDR2 FQDESV (reference sequence). The CDR3 length is 16 residues. The CDR3 region is CASSPYQTRSSYEQYF. The CDR3 coding sequence is TGTGCCAGCAGCCCCTACCAGACCAGGAGCTCCTACGAGCAGTACTTC.